This T cell receptor beta chain was sequenced for a study of blood T cell repertoires in COVID-19. Libraries were prepared by immunoSEQ multiplex PCR; TCRdb keeps only in-frame clonotypes and omits some of them. Counted here are fewer than 250,000 clones, 92% occurring once; the ten biggest clones make up roughly 1.2%. This CDR3 is built from 15 residues. V dropped 4 bases and J dropped 4; count of bases not matched to a gene: 8. Germline values: CDR1 LNHDA, CDR2 SQIVND (reference sequence). Sequences were obtained from peripheral blood. The V and J genes are TRBV19 and TRBJ2-5, with TRBD1 matching 8 bases. The clonotype was recovered from a man in his thirties or forties with acute or convalescent COVID-19. The CDR3 protein is CASSKGTGLVETQYF. The CDR3 DNA is TGTGCCAGTAGTAAAGGGACAGGACTGGTAGAGACCCAGTACTTC.